The rows below give T cell receptor beta chains drawn from one sample of a study of blood T cell repertoires in COVID-19. Here immunoSEQ multiplex PCR was the method, and the copy in TCRdb shows in-frame clones only, minus some. The top ten hold more than 1.5% of the sample, which has a few hundred thousand clones, about 89% seen once. The sequencing sample was made of PBMCs or T cells enriched from blood (not recorded which). Every receptor here comes from a man in his forties in a cohort exposed to, infected with or recovered from COVID-19 (not recorded which). Both conserved end residues are part of each CDR3. Each record gives: V gene, J gene, D gene, CDR3 protein, CDR3 DNA. The D gene is left open where the match is weak.

V gene: TRBV5-1
J gene: TRBJ1-4
D gene: NA
CDR3 protein: CASSRDITNEKLFF
CDR3 DNA: TGCGCCAGCAGCCGGGACATAACTAATGAAAAACTGTTTTTT

V gene: TRBV28
J gene: TRBJ1-5
D gene: NA
CDR3 protein: CASSLAGRANQPQHF
CDR3 DNA: TGTGCCAGCAGTCTGGCAGGGAGGGCTAATCAGCCCCAGCATTTT

V gene: TRBV27
J gene: TRBJ2-2
D gene: TRBD1
CDR3 protein: CASSRRGQGVRDNAGELFF
CDR3 DNA: TGTGCCAGCAGTCGACGGGGACAGGGGGTGCGTGATAACGCCGGGGAGCTGTTTTTT

V gene: TRBV6-5
J gene: TRBJ2-5
D gene: TRBD1
CDR3 protein: CATKLMTGKKETQYF
CDR3 DNA: TGTGCCACCAAGTTAATGACAGGGAAAAAAGAGACCCAGTACTTC

V gene: TRBV18
J gene: TRBJ1-4
D gene: NA
CDR3 protein: CASSPYGSRGEKLFF
CDR3 DNA: TGTGCCAGCTCACCTTACGGGTCGCGGGGTGAAAAACTGTTTTTT

V gene: TRBV19
J gene: TRBJ2-1
D gene: NA
CDR3 protein: CASSIVGVGYEQFF
CDR3 DNA: TGTGCCAGTAGTATTGTGGGAGTCGGATATGAGCAGTTCTTC

V gene: TRBV27
J gene: TRBJ2-3
D gene: TRBD1
CDR3 protein: CASSGPGQGGFLRTDTQYF
CDR3 DNA: TGTGCCAGCAGTGGACCGGGACAGGGGGGGTTCCTCCGCACAGATACGCAGTATTTT

V gene: TRBV28
J gene: TRBJ2-1
D gene: TRBD2
CDR3 protein: CASTGVAASGIRNEQFF
CDR3 DNA: TGTGCCAGCACCGGTGTCGCGGCTAGCGGGATTAGGAATGAGCAGTTCTTC

V gene: TRBV6-5
J gene: TRBJ1-2
D gene: TRBD1
CDR3 protein: CASSYMDRGNGYTF
CDR3 DNA: TGTGCCAGCAGTTATATGGACAGGGGAAATGGCTACACCTTC

V gene: TRBV18
J gene: TRBJ1-3
D gene: NA
CDR3 protein: CASSPSQTGLSGNTIYF
CDR3 DNA: TGTGCCAGCTCACCATCCCAGACAGGCCTCTCTGGAAACACCATATATTTT

V gene: TRBV27
J gene: TRBJ1-2
D gene: NA
CDR3 protein: CASSGGGGYTF
CDR3 DNA: TGTGCCAGCAGCGGGGGGGGTGGCTACACCTTC

V gene: TRBV6-2/TRBV6-3
J gene: TRBJ1-1
D gene: NA
CDR3 protein: CASSYAGTEAFF
CDR3 DNA: TGTGCCAGCAGTTACGCCGGGACAGAAGCTTTCTTT

V gene: TRBV28
J gene: TRBJ1-4
D gene: NA
CDR3 protein: CASSSDNRIGKLFF
CDR3 DNA: TGTGCCAGCAGTTCGGACAACAGAATAGGGAAACTGTTTTTT

V gene: TRBV5-1
J gene: TRBJ2-3
D gene: TRBD1
CDR3 protein: CASSYDGTGTLDTQYF
CDR3 DNA: TGCGCCAGCAGCTACGACGGGACAGGTACCTTAGATACGCAGTATTTT

V gene: TRBV24-1
J gene: TRBJ2-4
D gene: NA
CDR3 protein: CATSHSDYRAKNIQYF
CDR3 DNA: TGTGCCACCAGTCATAGCGATTATAGAGCCAAAAACATTCAGTACTTC

V gene: TRBV6-5
J gene: TRBJ2-3
D gene: TRBD2
CDR3 protein: CASSPSGNTDTQYF
CDR3 DNA: TGTGCCAGCAGTCCTAGCGGGAACACAGATACGCAGTATTTT

V gene: TRBV10-3
J gene: TRBJ1-2
D gene: NA
CDR3 protein: CAISERNSYGYTF
CDR3 DNA: TGTGCCATCAGTGAGCGCAATAGCTATGGCTACACCTTC

V gene: TRBV2
J gene: TRBJ2-5
D gene: TRBD2
CDR3 protein: CASSHDPSGRTRETQYF
CDR3 DNA: TGTGCCAGCAGTCACGATCCTAGCGGGAGGACACGGGAGACCCAGTACTTC